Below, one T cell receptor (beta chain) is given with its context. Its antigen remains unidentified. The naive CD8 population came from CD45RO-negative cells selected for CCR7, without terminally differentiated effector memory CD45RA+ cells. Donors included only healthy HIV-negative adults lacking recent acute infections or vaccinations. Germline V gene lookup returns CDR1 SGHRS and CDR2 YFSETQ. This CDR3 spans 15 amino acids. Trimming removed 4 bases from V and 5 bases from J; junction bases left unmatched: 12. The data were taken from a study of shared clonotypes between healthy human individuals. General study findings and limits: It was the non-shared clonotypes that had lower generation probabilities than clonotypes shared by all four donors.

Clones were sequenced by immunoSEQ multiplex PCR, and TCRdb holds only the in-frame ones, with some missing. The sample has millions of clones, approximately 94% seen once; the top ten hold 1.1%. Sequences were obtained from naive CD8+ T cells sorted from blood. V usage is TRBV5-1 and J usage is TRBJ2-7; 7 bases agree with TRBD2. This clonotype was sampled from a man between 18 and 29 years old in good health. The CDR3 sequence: CASSGETLAYDEQYF. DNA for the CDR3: TGCGCCAGCAGCGGTGAGACACTAGCGTACGACGAGCAGTACTTC.